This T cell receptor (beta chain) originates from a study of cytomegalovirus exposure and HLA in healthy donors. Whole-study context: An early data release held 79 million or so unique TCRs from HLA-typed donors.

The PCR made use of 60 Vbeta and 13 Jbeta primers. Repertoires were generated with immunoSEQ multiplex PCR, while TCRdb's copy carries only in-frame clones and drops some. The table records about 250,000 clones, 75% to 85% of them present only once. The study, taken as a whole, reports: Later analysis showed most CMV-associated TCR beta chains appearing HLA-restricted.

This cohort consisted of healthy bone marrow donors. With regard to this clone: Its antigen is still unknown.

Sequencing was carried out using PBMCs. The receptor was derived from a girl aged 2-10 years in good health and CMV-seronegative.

Written as DNA, the CDR3 is TGTGCCTGGAGTTTAGGAGCCTCTGGAAACACCATATATTTT. Translation: CAWSLGASGNTIYF. The chain joins TRBV30 to TRBJ1-3; D call uncertain. The CDR3 is made up of 14 amino acids. V was pared by 2 bases and J by 0 bases, with 8 bases between. Germline CDR1 is GTSNPN and CDR2 is SVGIG (reference sequence).